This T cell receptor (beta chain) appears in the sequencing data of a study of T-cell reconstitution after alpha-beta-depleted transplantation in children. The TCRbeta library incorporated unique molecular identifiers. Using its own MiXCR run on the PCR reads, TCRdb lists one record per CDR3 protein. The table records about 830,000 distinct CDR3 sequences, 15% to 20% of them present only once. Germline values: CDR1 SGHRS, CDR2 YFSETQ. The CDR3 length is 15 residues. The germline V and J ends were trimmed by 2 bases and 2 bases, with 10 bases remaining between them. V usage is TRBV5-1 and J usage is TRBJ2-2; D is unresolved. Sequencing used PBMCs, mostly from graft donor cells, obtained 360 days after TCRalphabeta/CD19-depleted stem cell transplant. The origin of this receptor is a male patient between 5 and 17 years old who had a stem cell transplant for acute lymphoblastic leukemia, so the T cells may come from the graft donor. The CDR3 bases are TGCGCCAGCAGCTTTTTGGCCTACAACACCGGGGAGCTGTTTTTT. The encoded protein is CASSFLAYNTGELFF.